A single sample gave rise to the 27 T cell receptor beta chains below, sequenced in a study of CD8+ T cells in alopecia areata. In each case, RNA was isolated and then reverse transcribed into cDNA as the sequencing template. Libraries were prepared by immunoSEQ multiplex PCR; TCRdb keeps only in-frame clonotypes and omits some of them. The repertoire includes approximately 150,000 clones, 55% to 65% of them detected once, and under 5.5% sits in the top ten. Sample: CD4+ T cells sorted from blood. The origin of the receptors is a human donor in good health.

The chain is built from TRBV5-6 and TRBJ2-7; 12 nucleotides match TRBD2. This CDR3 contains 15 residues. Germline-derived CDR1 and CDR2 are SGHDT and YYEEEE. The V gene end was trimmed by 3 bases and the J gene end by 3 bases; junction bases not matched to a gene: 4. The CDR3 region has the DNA TGTGCCAGCAGCTACAGGACTAGCGGGAACTACGAGCAGTACTTC. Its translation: CASSYRTSGNYEQYF.

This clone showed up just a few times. The CDR3 DNA reads TGCGCCAGCAGCCAAGATTCAGCGGGAGTTGCATACGAGCAGTACTTC. It specifies CASSQDSAGVAYEQYF. This chain uses TRBV4-1 with TRBJ2-7, with 8 bases identical to TRBD2. Germline CDR1 reads MGHRA; CDR2 reads YSYEKL. The CDR3 spans 16 residues. With 0 bases clipped from V and 4 bases from J, the junction kept 8 bases outside the gene matches.

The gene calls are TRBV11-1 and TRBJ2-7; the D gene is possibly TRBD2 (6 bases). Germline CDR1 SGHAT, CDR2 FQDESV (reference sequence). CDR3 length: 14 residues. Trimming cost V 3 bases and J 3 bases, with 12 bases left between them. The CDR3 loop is CASSFNSGGYEQYF. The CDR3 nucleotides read TGTGCCAGCAGCTTTAATAGCGGAGGCTACGAGCAGTACTTC.

CDR3 sequence (DNA): TGTGCCAGCAGTGAAGTCGGACCGTACAATGAGCAGTTCTTC. Protein sequence: CASSEVGPYNEQFF. The chain uses TRBV2 and TRBJ2-1; D remains unclear. Germline V CDR1 and CDR2: SNHLY, FYNNEI. V dropped 1 base and J dropped 4 bases, with 8 bases sitting between them. The CDR3 sequence is 14 residues long.

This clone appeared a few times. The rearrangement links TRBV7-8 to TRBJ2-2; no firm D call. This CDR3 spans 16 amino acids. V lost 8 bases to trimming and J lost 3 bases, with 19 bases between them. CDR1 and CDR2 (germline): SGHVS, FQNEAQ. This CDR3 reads CASLPTSTKYTGELFF. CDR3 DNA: TGTGCCAGCTTACCCACCTCAACGAAATACACCGGGGAGCTGTTTTTT.

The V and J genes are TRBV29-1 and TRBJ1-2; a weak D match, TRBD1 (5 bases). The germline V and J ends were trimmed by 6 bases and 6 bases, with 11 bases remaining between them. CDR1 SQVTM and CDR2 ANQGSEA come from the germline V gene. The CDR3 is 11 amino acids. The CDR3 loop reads CSVRGGDGYTF. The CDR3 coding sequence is TGCAGCGTCAGAGGAGGGGATGGCTACACCTTC.

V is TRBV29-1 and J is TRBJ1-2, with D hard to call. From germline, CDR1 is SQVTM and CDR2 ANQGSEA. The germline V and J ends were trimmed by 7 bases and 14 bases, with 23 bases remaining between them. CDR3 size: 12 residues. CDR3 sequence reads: CSAHGPSTTWTF. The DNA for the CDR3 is TGCAGCGCACATGGGCCTTCCACGACTTGGACCTTC. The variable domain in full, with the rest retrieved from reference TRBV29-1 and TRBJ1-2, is SAVISQKPSRDICQRGTSLTIQCQVDSQVTMMFWYRQQPGQSLTLIATANQGSEATYESGFVIDKFPISRPNLTFSTLTVSNMSPEDSSIYLCSAHGPSTTWTFGSGTRLTVV.

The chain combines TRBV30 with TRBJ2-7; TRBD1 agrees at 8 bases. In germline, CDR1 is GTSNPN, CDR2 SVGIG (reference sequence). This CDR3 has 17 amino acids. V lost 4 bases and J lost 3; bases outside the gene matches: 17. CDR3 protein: CAWMGEVTRTGFYEQYF. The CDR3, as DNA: TGTGCCTGGATGGGCGAAGTAACTAGGACAGGGTTCTACGAGCAGTACTTC.

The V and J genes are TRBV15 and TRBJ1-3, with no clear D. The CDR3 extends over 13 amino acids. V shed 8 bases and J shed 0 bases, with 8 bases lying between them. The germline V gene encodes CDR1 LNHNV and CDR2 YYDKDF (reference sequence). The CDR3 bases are TGTGCCACCCGACCGTCCTCTGGAAACACCATATATTTT. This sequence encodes CATRPSSGNTIYF.

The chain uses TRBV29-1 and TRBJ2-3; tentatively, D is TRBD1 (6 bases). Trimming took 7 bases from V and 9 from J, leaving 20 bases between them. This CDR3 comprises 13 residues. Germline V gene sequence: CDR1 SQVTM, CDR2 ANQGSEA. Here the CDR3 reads CSALGQGFGTQYF. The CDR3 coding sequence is TGCAGCGCTTTGGGGCAGGGGTTTGGGACGCAGTATTTT.

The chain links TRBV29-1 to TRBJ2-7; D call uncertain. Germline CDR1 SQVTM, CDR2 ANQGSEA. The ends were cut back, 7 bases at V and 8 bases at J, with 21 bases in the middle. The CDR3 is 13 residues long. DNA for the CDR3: TGCAGCGCGTTTGGCAAGGGCCTACGTCAGCAGTACTTC. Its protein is CSAFGKGLRQQYF.

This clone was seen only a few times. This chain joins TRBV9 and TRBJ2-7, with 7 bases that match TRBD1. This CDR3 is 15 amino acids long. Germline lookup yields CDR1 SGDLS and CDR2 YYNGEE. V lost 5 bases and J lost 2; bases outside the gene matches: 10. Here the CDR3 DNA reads TGTGCCAGCAGTCAAGGGACAGCCGGAACCTACGAGCAGTACTTC. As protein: CASSQGTAGTYEQYF.

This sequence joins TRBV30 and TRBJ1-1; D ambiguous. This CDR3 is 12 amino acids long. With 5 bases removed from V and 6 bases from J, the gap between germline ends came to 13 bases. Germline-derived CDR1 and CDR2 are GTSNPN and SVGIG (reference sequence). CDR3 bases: TGTGCCTGGGGATTCCGAACCGCTGAAGCTTTCTTT. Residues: CAWGFRTAEAFF.

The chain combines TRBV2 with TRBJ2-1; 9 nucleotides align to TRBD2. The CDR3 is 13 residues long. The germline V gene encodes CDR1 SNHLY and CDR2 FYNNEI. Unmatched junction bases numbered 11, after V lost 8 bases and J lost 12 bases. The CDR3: CASGGGRVVGQFF. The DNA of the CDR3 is TGTGCCAGCGGTGGCGGGAGGGTTGTAGGGCAGTTCTTC.

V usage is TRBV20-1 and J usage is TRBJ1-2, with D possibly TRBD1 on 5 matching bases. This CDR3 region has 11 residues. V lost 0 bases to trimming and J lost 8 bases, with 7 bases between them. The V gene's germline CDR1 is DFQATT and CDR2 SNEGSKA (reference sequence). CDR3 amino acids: CSARERDGYTF. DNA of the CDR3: TGCAGTGCTAGAGAACGGGACGGCTACACCTTC.

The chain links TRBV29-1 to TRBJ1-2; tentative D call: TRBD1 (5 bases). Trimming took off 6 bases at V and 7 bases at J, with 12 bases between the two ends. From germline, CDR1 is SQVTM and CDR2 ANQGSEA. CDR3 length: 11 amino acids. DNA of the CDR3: TGCAGCGTCCTGGGAACAGGTGGCTACACCTTC. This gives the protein CSVLGTGGYTF. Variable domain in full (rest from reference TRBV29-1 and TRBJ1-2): SAVISQKPSRDICQRGTSLTIQCQVDSQVTMMFWYRQQPGQSLTLIATANQGSEATYESGFVIDKFPISRPNLTFSTLTVSNMSPEDSSIYLCSVLGTGGYTFGSGTRLTVV.

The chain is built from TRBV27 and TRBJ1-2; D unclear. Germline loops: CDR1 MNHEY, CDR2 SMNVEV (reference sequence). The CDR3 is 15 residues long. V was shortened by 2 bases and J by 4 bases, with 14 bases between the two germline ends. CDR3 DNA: TGTGCCAGCAGTTTACCCAGGAAACAGATCTATGGCTACACCTTC. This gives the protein CASSLPRKQIYGYTF.

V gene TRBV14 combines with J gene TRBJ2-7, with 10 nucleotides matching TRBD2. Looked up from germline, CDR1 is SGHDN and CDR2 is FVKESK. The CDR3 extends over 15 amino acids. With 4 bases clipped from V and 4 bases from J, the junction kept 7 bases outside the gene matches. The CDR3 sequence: CASSPSSGSIYEQYF. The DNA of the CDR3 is TGTGCCAGCAGCCCCTCTAGCGGGAGTATTTACGAGCAGTACTTC.

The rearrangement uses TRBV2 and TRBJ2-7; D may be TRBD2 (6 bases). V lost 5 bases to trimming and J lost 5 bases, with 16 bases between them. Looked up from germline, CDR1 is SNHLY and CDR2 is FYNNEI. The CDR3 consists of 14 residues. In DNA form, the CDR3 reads TGTGCCAGCAGTCAGGGACTTATGGGGAACGAGCAGTACTTC. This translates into CASSQGLMGNEQYF.

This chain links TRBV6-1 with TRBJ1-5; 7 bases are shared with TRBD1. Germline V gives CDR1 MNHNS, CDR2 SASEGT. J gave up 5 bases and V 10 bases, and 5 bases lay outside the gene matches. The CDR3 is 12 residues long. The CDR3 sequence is CATSQGDQPQHF. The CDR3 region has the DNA TGTGCCACCAGCCAGGGGGATCAGCCCCAGCATTTT.

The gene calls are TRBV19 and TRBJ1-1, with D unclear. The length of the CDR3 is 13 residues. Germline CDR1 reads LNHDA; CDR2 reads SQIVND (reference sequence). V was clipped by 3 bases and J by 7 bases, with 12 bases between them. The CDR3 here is CASSISGNGEAFF. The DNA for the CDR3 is TGTGCCAGTAGTATTTCAGGTAATGGTGAAGCTTTCTTT.

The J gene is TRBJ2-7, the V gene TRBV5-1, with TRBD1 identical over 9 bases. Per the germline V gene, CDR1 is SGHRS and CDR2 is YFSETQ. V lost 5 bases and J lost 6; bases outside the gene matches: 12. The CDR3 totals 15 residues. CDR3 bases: TGCGCCAGCAGTTCACAACAGGGGGCGATGGGCGAGCAGTACTTC. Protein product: CASSSQQGAMGEQYF.

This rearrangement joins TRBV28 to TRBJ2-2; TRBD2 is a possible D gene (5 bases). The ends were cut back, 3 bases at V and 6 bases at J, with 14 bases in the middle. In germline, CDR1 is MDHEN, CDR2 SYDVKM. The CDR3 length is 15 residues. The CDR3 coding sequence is TGTGCCAGCAGTTTGTCGACTAAACTGGCCGGGGAGCTGTTTTTT. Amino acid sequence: CASSLSTKLAGELFF. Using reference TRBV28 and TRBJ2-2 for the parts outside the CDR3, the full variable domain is DVKVTQSSRYLVKRTGEKVFLECVQDMDHENMFWYRQDPGLGLRLIYFSYDVKMKEKGDIPEGYSVSREKKERFSLILESASTNQTSMYLCASSLSTKLAGELFFGEGSRLTVL.

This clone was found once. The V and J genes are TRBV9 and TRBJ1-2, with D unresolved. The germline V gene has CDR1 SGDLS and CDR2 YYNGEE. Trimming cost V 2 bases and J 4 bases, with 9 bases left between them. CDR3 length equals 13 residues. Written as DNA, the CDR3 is TGTGCCAGCAGCGTTGGCCCCGTCTATGGCTACACCTTC. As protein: CASSVGPVYGYTF.

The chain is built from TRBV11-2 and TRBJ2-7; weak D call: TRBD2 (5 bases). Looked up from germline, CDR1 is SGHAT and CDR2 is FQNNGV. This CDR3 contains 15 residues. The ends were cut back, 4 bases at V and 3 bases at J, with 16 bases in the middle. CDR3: CASSSPLGSGYEQYF. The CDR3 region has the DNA TGTGCCAGCAGCTCCCCCCTAGGCAGCGGCTACGAGCAGTACTTC.

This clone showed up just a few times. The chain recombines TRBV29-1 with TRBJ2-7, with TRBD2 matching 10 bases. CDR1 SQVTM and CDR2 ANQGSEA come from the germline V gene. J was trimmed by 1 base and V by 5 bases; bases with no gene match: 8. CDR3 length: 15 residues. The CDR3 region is CSVTSGRAVSYEQYF. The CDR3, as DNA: TGCAGCGTTACGAGCGGGAGGGCCGTATCCTACGAGCAGTACTTC.

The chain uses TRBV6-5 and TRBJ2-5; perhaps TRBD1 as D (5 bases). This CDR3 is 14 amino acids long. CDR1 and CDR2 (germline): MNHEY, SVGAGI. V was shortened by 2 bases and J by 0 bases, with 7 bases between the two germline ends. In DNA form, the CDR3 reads TGTGCCAGCAGTTACAGGGGAAACCAAGAGACCCAGTACTTC. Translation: CASSYRGNQETQYF.